The T cell receptor beta chain under discussion was sequenced for a study of T cells in Graves' hyperthyroidism and ophthalmopathy. The TCR beta CDR3 regions underwent amplification using RNA transcripts as the source. RT-PCR in the first round (using the HTBI primer set) targeted the TCR CDR3. TCRdb redid the calling of the multiplex PCR reads with MiXCR, one entry per CDR3 protein. This sample has a few hundred thousand distinct CDR3 sequences; roughly 13% occur once, and the top ten carry approximately 5.3%. Deletions cut 5 bases from V and 1 base from J, with 14 bases between. The CDR3 is made up of 14 amino acids. Germline CDR1 reads DFQATT; CDR2 reads SNEGSKA (reference sequence).

The source is a woman in her late teens or twenties with Graves' hyperthyroidism. This chain links TRBV20-1 with TRBJ1-1, with a possible D match to TRBD1 (5 bases). Sequenced sample: blood. The CDR3 nucleotides read TGCAGTGCTCCCCACGGGGCCGCGAACACTGAAGCTTTCTTT. Amino acid sequence: CSAPHGAANTEAFF.